Below are 15 T cell receptor beta chains sequenced from a single sample in a study of blood T cell repertoires in COVID-19. Clones were sequenced by immunoSEQ multiplex PCR, and TCRdb holds only the in-frame ones, with some missing. This table holds 10,000 or so clones, 60% to 85% found once. The sample comprised peripheral blood. The receptor set was obtained from a man between 60 and 70 years old with COVID-19, enrolled during active disease.

This chain uses TRBV9 with TRBJ1-1; 9 bases match TRBD1. Germline trimming cut 4 bases from V and 7 bases from J; bases unmatched to any gene: 5. Germline CDR1 SGDLS, CDR2 YYNGEE. This CDR3 has 13 residues. The CDR3 DNA reads as TGTGCCAGCAGCATCGGGACAGGGCTTGAAGCTTTCTTT. Its translation: CASSIGTGLEAFF.

This clone was recorded a few times. The rearrangement links TRBV6-1 to TRBJ1-2; 7 bases match TRBD1. The V gene end was trimmed by 3 bases and the J gene end by 2 bases; junction bases not matched to a gene: 6. The CDR3 has 15 residues. CDR1 and CDR2 from the germline V gene are MNHNS and SASEGT. CDR3 DNA sequence: TGTGCCAGCAGTGACACCGGGACAGCGAACTATGGCTACACCTTC. Its translation: CASSDTGTANYGYTF.

V and J are TRBV3-1 (or the pseudogene TRBV3-2) and TRBJ2-1; 11 bases map to TRBD2. Trimming at V came to 4 bases and at J to 5 bases, leaving 7 bases not matched to a gene. The CDR3 is 16 amino acids. CDR1 is LGHDT and CDR2 is YNNKEL in the germline V gene (reference sequence). The CDR3 reads CASSPLTSGGNNEQFF. The CDR3 coding sequence is TGTGCCAGCAGCCCGCTTACTAGCGGGGGCAACAATGAGCAGTTCTTC.

J is TRBJ2-1 and V is TRBV15; no clear D gene. Germline lookup yields CDR1 LNHNV and CDR2 YYDKDF (reference sequence). The ends were cut back, 0 bases at V and 0 bases at J, with 12 bases in the middle. CDR3 length equals 17 residues. In nucleotides, the CDR3 is TGTGCCACCAGCAGAGATGTGTACTCCTACTCCTACAATGAGCAGTTCTTC. As protein: CATSRDVYSYSYNEQFF.

The chain links TRBV19 to TRBJ2-2; TRBD1 is a possible D gene (6 bases). CDR3 size: 15 residues. V lost 7 bases and J 4 bases, leaving 16 bases between the germline ends. Germline CDR1 LNHDA, CDR2 SQIVND (reference sequence). DNA for the CDR3: TGTGCCAGTAAGGGTTCGGGACACTTCACCGGGGAGCTGTTTTTT. It is translated as CASKGSGHFTGELFF.

This chain uses TRBV25-1 with TRBJ1-3; TRBD1 matches 8 bases. Germline V lookup: CDR1 MGHDK, CDR2 SYGVNS. Losses at the gene ends were 3 bases for V and 0 bases for J; bases not matched to a gene: 7. The CDR3 sequence is 17 residues long. This chain's CDR3 is CASSDWGQESSGNTIYF. CDR3 nucleotide sequence: TGTGCCAGCAGTGACTGGGGACAGGAGAGCTCTGGAAACACCATATATTTT. Combining the CDR3 with reference TRBV25-1 and TRBJ1-3 gives the whole variable domain EADIYQTPRYLVIGTGKKITLECSQTMGHDKMYWYQQDPGMELHLIHYSYGVNSTEKGDLSSESTVSRIRTEHFPLTLESARPSHTSQYLCASSDWGQESSGNTIYFGEGSWLTVV.

Comments on this clone: A much larger clone differs by one base, so this may be a read error. The same CDR3 is also encoded by other DNA sequences in this sample. The chain joins TRBV7-9 to TRBJ1-5; D remains unclear. This CDR3 spans 13 amino acids. V was trimmed by 5 bases and J by 6 bases, leaving 11 bases between them. Germline V gene lookup returns CDR1 SEHNR and CDR2 FQNEAQ (reference sequence). The CDR3 sequence is CASSAPGFQPQHF. CDR3 nucleotide sequence: TGTGCCAGCAGCGCACCGGGGTTTCAGCCCCAGCATTTT.

The chain recombines TRBV5-5 with TRBJ1-1, with D possibly being TRBD1 (5 bases). V shed 0 bases and J shed 5 bases, with 14 bases lying between them. The CDR3 loop spans 15 amino acids. Germline CDR1 and CDR2: SGHKS and YYEKEE (reference sequence). This chain's CDR3 is CASSLVGHGGTEAFF. CDR3 in DNA: TGTGCCAGCAGCTTGGTGGGGCACGGGGGGACTGAAGCTTTCTTT.

The chain is built from TRBV19 and TRBJ1-1; D gene ambiguous. Germline V gene data show CDR1 as LNHDA and CDR2 as SQIVND (reference sequence). The CDR3 totals 13 residues. Trimming removed 3 bases from V and 8 bases from J, with 13 bases in between. In DNA, the CDR3 is TGTGCCAGTAGTATTCTGGAGGGCAGGGAAGCTTTCTTT. Translated: CASSILEGREAFF.

The chain joins TRBV7-2 to TRBJ2-1, with TRBD2 matching 11 bases. The CDR3 is made up of 19 amino acids. Trimming cost V 0 bases and J 7 bases; bases outside gene matches: 14. Germline CDR1 SGHTA, CDR2 FQGNSA. The CDR3 is CASSLAGPLTSGKGNEQFF. The CDR3 DNA is TGTGCCAGCAGCTTAGCGGGCCCCCTGACTAGCGGGAAGGGTAATGAGCAGTTCTTC.

For the CDR3, the DNA is TGTGCCAGCAGCTTAGATTGGACTAGCGGGGGCACAGATACGCAGTATTTT. This translates into CASSLDWTSGGTDTQYF. V gene TRBV11-3 combines with J gene TRBJ2-3, with 12 nucleotides matching TRBD2. Trimming took 0 bases from V and 1 from J; bases not matched to a gene: 2. There are 17 residues in the CDR3. From germline, CDR1 is SGHNT and CDR2 YENEEA.

The chain employs TRBV2 and TRBJ2-1; unclear D gene. Trimming shortened V by 4 bases and J by 2 bases, and 9 bases separated the two germline ends. The CDR3 loop spans 14 amino acids. Per germline, CDR1 SNHLY and CDR2 FYNNEI. CDR3 sequence reads: CASSARETYNEQFF. Here the CDR3 DNA reads TGTGCCAGCAGTGCTAGAGAGACCTACAATGAGCAGTTCTTC.

V and J are TRBV11-2 and TRBJ1-1; tentatively, D is TRBD1 (5 bases). The CDR3 sequence is 13 residues long. V was trimmed by 6 bases and J by 5 bases, leaving 13 bases between them. From germline, CDR1 is SGHAT and CDR2 FQNNGV. The CDR3 DNA reads TGTGCCAGCAGTAATAGGGCAGGGACTGAAGCTTTCTTT. Protein: CASSNRAGTEAFF.

The chain is built from TRBV6-1 and TRBJ1-2; 7 nucleotides line up with TRBD1. The V segment lost 2 bases and the J segment 4 bases; nucleotides outside the gene matches: 7. The CDR3 contains 15 residues. Germline V CDR1 and CDR2: MNHNS, SASEGT. The CDR3 reads CASSESETGTYGYTF. As DNA, the CDR3 is TGTGCCAGCAGTGAATCGGAGACAGGGACCTATGGCTACACCTTC.

The chain couples TRBV4-2 to TRBJ1-5, with D unclear. Trimming left V 1 base short and J 7 bases short, with 14 bases between. The CDR3 length is 15 residues. Germline loops: CDR1 LGHNA, CDR2 YNFKEQ. The CDR3 nucleotides are TGTGCCAGCAGCCAAGGCCAGGCGGGTAACCAGCCCCAGCATTTT. It codes for CASSQGQAGNQPQHF.